This T cell receptor (beta chain) comes out of a study of cytomegalovirus exposure and HLA in healthy donors. General study results and limits: There were approximately 150 TCR beta chains listed as cytomegalovirus-associated. Accurate prediction of most subjects' HLA-A and HLA-B alleles from TCR beta sequences was reported. In vitro testing confirmed a few CMV-associated chains as specific for CMV antigens.

Notes on this clone: Antigen unknown.

13 Jbeta primers and 60 Vbeta primers were used for the PCR. Method: immunoSEQ multiplex PCR; TCRdb's copy keeps in-frame clones and lacks some. The sample yields around 72,000 clones, about 66% seen once. This receptor was identified in a middle-aged man in good health and CMV-seropositive. The sequenced sample consisted of PBMCs.

For the CDR3, the DNA is TGCAGCGTTTTCTCGGGACAGGGCTACAATGAGCAGTTCTTC. Amino acids: CSVFSGQGYNEQFF. V gene TRBV29-1 combines with J gene TRBJ2-1; the match to TRBD1 covers 9 bases. Germline V lookup: CDR1 SQVTM, CDR2 ANQGSEA. The trim removed 5 bases at V and 3 bases at J, leaving 5 bases unmatched. The CDR3 covers 14 residues.